The subject of this entry is one T cell receptor beta chain. What it binds is unknown. Heparinised blood was drawn once per donor, averaging approximately 100 mL. The authors sorted CD4+ naive, central memory, regulatory and stem cell-like memory cells via CD45RO/CCR7/CD25/CD127/CD95/CD27. Trimming left V 1 base short and J 0 bases short, with 14 bases between. The CDR3 extends over 17 amino acids. Looked up from germline, CDR1 is LGHNA and CDR2 is YNFKEQ. These data originate in a study of beta chain features in type 1 diabetes. Study-wide points: Moderate yet significant TCRB CDR3 shortening was seen in Type 1 diabetes patients in all four CD4+ subsets. Insertions were fewer and deletions more numerous at VDJ junctions in type 1 diabetes patients. In cDNA sequencing, cells with high TCR expression could be over-represented.

Investigators reverse transcribed all isolated RNA, so they sequenced expressed TCRB transcripts. The data were produced by immunoSEQ multiplex PCR, yet TCRdb's version contains in-frame clones alone and is incomplete. Of 100,000 to 150,000 clones detected, 17% appear once; the ten largest clones hold roughly 2.5%. The sample was central memory CD4+ T cells from blood. This rearrangement joins TRBV4-2 to TRBJ2-3; perhaps TRBD1 as D (5 bases). This clonotype was obtained from a man younger than 35 with type 1 diabetes. The CDR3 coding sequence is TGTGCCAGCAGCCAAGCCAGGGATACCTTGAGCACAGATACGCAGTATTTT. Protein: CASSQARDTLSTDTQYF.